The present T cell receptor (beta chain) was sequenced within a study of T cell changes during pregnancy in multiple sclerosis. Germline V gene sequence: CDR1 MNHEY, CDR2 SMNVEV (reference sequence). V dropped 7 bases and J dropped 0; count of bases not matched to a gene: 11. The CDR3 covers 16 residues. Sequencing used immunoSEQ multiplex PCR; TCRdb keeps in-frame clones, though not all of them. Of 55,000 to 75,000 clones listed, 75% to 95% are singletons. The V call is TRBV27, the J call TRBJ2-7; TRBD1 aligns across 8 bases. The receptor comes from a female donor in good health, enrolled as a control in a pregnancy study. The sequencing here drew on peripheral blood, taken in the third trimester of pregnancy. CDR3 nucleotides: TGTGCCAGCAACATAGGACCGACAGGGGCCTCCTACGAGCAGTACTTC. This translates into CASNIGPTGASYEQYF.